This T cell receptor (beta chain) was retrieved from a study of shared clonotypes between healthy human individuals. Overall study results and limits: Shared across several donors were around 5% of the naive CD4 clonotypes.

Each subset's genomic DNA was split evenly across several immunoSEQ plates. Profiling relied on immunoSEQ multiplex PCR, and the TCRdb table lists in-frame clones only, not all of them. This sample has 2 million to 3 million clones, with 80% to 95% found just once. A note on this clone: Its antigen is currently unknown.

Sequences were obtained from naive CD4+ T cells from PBMCs. This sample's subset: CD45RA+ positively selected. The sequence was collected from a man younger than 35 in good health. Some clones in this sample may be carry-over from other donors' samples.

CDR3 amino acids: CASSPLYNEQFF. The CDR3 DNA reads TGCGCCAGCAGCCCACTTTACAATGAGCAGTTCTTC. The V call is TRBV5-1, the J call TRBJ2-1, with D unclear. The CDR3 is 12 residues long. The germline CDR1 and CDR2 sequences are SGHRS and YFSETQ. Trimming cost V 4 bases and J 4 bases, with 6 bases left between them.